The sequence of this T cell receptor beta chain was determined in a study of vaccination and CD4 T cells after COVID-19. Study information: Convalescent donors: six male, four female; seven Caucasian, two Asian, one multiracial, two Hispanic.

Treatment of the sample: roughly nine-day PBMC culture with coronavirus spike peptide pools or control peptides (ViraFEST assay). Using peptide pools, antigen-specific T cells were expanded in ViraFEST before TCRs were sequenced. From the approximately eleven-day cultures, CD4+ T cells were isolated by negative selection. CDR3 length equals 16 residues. Trimming stripped 0 bases from V and 3 bases from J, with 9 bases between. The germline V gene has CDR1 SGHDN and CDR2 FVKESK. Cultured CD4+ T cell DNA was sequenced using the Oncomine TCR Beta short-read assay. One entry per CDR3 protein results from TCRdb running MiXCR on the PCR reads. The sample has about 23,000 distinct CDR3 sequences, around 64% seen once. About this clonotype itself: What it recognizes is unknown.

Here the sequenced sample was CD4+ T cells from blood, cultured in vitro, taken after SARS-CoV-2 vaccination. The TCR was taken from a human donor who received a COVID-19 vaccine. The chain couples TRBV14 to TRBJ1-6; D gene ambiguous. CDR3 amino acids: CASSQEVTRYNSPLHF. The CDR3, as DNA: TGTGCCAGCAGCCAAGAGGTGACCCGCTATAATTCACCCCTCCACTTT.